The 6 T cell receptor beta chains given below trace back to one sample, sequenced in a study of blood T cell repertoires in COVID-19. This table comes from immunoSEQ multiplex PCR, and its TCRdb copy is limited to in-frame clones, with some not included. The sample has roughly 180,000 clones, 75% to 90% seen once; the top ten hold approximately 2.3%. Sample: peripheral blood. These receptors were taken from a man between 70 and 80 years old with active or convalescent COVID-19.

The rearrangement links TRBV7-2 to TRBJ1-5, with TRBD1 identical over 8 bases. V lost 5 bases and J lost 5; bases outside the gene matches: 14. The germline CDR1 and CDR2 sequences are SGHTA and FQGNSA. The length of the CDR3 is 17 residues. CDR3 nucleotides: TGTGCCAGCAGCCCAACCTGGACAGGGACTGGCGATCAGCCCCAGCATTTT. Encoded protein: CASSPTWTGTGDQPQHF. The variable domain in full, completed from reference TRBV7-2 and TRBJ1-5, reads GAGVSQSPSNKVTEKGKDVELRCDPISGHTALYWYRQSLGQGLEFLIYFQGNSAPDKSGLPSDRFSAERTGGSVSTLTIQRTQQEDSAVYLCASSPTWTGTGDQPQHFGDGTRLSIL.

CDR3 nucleotides: TGTGCCAGCACCGGAGGGCAAAACACCGGGGAGCTGTTTTTT. Its protein product is CASTGGQNTGELFF. The J gene is TRBJ2-2, the V gene TRBV5-4, with a possible D match to TRBD2 (6 bases). The length of the CDR3 is 14 residues. The V and J ends lost 6 bases and 2 bases respectively, with 11 bases between them. CDR1 and CDR2 from the germline V gene are SGHNT and YYREEE (reference sequence).

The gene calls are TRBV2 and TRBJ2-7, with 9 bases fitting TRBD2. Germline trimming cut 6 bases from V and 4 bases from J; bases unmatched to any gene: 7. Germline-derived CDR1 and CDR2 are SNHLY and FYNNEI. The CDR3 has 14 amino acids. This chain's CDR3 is CASSGGRAGYEQYF. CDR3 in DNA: TGTGCCAGCAGCGGCGGGAGGGCCGGTTACGAGCAGTACTTC.

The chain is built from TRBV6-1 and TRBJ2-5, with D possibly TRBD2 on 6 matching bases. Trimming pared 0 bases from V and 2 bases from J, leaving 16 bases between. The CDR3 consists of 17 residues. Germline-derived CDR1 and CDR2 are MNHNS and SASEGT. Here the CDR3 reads CASSEAGPLGGQETQYF. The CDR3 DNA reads TGTGCCAGCAGTGAAGCAGGGCCCCTAGGAGGGCAAGAGACCCAGTACTTC.

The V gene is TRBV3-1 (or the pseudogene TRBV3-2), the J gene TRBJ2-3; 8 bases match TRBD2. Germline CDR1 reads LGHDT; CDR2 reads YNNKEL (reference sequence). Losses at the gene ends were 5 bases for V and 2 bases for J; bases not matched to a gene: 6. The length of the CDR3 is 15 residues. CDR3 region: CASSTSGGLTDTQYF. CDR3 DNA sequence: TGTGCCAGCAGCACGAGCGGGGGACTCACAGATACGCAGTATTTT.

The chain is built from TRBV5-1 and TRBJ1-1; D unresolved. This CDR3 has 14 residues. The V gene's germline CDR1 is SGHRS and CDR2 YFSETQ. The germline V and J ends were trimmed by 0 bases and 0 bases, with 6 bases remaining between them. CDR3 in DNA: TGCGCCAGCAGCTTGGTGAGGGTGAACACTGAAGCTTTCTTT. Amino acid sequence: CASSLVRVNTEAFF. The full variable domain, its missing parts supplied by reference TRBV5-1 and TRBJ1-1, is KAGVTQTPRYLIKTRGQQVTLSCSPISGHRSVSWYQQTPGQGLQFLFEYFSETQRNKGNFPGRFSGRQFSNSRSEMNVSTLELGDSALYLCASSLVRVNTEAFFGQGTRLTVV.